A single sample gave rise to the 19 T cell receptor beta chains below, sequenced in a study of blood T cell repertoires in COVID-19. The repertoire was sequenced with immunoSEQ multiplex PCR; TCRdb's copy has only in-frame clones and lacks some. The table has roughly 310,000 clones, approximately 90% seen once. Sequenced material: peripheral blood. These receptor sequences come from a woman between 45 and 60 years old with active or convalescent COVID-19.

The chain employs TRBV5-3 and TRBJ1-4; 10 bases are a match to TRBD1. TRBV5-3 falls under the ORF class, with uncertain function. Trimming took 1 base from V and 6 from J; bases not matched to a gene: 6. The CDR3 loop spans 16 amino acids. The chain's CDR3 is CARSLRDRGRHEKLFF. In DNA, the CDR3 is TGTGCCAGAAGCTTGAGGGACAGGGGACGTCATGAAAAACTGTTTTTT.

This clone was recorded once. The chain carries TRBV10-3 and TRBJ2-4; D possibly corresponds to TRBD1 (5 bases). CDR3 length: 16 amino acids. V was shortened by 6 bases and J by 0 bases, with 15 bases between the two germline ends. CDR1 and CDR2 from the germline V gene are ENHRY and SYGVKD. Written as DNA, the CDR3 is TGTGCCATCAGCCAACAACAGGTTCTAGCCAAAAACATTCAGTACTTC. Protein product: CAISQQQVLAKNIQYF.

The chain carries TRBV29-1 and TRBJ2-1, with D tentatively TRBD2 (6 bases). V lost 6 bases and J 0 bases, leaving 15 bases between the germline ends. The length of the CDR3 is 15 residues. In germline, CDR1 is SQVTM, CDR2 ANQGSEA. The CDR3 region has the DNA TGCAGCGTCCCTGGCGGGGTAAGCTCCTACAATGAGCAGTTCTTC. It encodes CSVPGGVSSYNEQFF.

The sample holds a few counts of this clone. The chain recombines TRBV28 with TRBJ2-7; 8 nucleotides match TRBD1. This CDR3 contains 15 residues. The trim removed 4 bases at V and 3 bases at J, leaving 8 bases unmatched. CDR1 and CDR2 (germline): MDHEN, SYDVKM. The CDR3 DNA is TGTGCCAGCAGTTCCTCCGGGACAGGAAGCTACGAGCAGTACTTC. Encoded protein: CASSSSGTGSYEQYF.

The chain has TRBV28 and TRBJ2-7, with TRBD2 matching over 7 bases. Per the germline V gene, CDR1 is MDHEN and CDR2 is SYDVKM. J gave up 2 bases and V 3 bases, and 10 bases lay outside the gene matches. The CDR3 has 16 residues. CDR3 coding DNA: TGTGCCAGCAGTTTTAATATCGAGCGGGACGCCTACGAGCAGTACTTC. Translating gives CASSFNIERDAYEQYF.

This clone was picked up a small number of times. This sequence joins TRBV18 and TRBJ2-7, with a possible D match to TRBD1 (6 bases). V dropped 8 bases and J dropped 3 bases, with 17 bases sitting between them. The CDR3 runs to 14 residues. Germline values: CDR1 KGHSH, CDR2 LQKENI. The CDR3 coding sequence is TGTGCCAGCACAGGGAGAGCCGAAGGCTACGAGCAGTACTTC. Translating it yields CASTGRAEGYEQYF.

In DNA form, the CDR3 reads TGTGCCAGCAGCGTAGATGCGACAGTCTATGGCTACACCTTC. Translated, it gives CASSVDATVYGYTF. The J gene is TRBJ1-2, the V gene TRBV9; tentatively, D is TRBD1 (5 bases). Germline loops: CDR1 SGDLS, CDR2 YYNGEE. The V gene lost 0 bases and the J gene lost 4 bases, with 10 bases spanning the gap. This CDR3 contains 14 residues.

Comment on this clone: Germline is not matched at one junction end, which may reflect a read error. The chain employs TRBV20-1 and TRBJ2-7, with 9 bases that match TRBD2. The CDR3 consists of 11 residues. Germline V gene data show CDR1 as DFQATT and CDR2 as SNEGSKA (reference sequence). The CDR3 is CSAIPPSGKVF. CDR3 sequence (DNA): TGCAGTGCTATCCCCCCTAGCGGGAAGGTGTTC.

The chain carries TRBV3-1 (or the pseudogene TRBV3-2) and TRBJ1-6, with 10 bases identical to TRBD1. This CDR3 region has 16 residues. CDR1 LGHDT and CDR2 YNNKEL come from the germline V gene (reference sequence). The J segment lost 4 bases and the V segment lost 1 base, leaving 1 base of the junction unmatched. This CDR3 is CASSQGTGGYNSPLHF. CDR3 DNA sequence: TGTGCCAGCAGCCAAGGGACAGGGGGATATAATTCACCCCTCCACTTT.

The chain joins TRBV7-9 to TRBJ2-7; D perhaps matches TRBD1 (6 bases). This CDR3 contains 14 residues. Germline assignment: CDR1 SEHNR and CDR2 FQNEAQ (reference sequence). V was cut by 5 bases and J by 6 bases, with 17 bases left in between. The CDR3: CASSPGALSTEQYF. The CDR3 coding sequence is TGTGCCAGCAGCCCAGGGGCTCTTTCGACCGAGCAGTACTTC.

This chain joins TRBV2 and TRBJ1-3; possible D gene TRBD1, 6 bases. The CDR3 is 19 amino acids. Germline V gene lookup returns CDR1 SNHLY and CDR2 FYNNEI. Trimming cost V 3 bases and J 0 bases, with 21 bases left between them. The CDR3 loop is CASSEVGGGPRLSGNTIYF. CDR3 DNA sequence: TGTGCCAGCAGTGAGGTCGGGGGGGGCCCGCGCCTCTCTGGAAACACCATATATTTT.

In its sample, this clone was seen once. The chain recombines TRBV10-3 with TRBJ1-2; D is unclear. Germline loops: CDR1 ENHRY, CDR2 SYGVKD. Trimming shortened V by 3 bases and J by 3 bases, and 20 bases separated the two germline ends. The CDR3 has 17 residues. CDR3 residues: CAISEGPTSGGYYGYTF. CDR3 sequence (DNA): TGTGCCATCAGTGAAGGGCCCACTTCGGGAGGGTACTATGGCTACACCTTC.

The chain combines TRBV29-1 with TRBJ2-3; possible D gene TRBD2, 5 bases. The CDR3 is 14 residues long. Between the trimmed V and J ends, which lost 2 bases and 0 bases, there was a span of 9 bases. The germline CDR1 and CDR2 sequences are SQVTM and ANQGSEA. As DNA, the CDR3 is TGCAGCGTTGAAACTCGCGGGAGCACAGATACGCAGTATTTT. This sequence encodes CSVETRGSTDTQYF.

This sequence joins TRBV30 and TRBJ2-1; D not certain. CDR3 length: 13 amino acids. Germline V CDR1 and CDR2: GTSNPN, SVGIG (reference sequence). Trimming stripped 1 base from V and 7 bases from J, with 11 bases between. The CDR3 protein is CAWSALLPNEQFF. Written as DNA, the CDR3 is TGTGCCTGGAGTGCCTTACTTCCGAATGAGCAGTTCTTC.

This CDR3 reads CASSLRAGSIETQYF. The CDR3 DNA is TGTGCCAGCAGCTTAAGGGCAGGGTCGATAGAGACCCAGTACTTC. V and J are TRBV7-3 and TRBJ2-5; possibly TRBD1 for D (5 bases). The CDR3 sequence is 15 residues long. Germline loops: CDR1 SGHTA, CDR2 FQGTGA. Trimming left V 1 base short and J 4 bases short, with 13 bases between.

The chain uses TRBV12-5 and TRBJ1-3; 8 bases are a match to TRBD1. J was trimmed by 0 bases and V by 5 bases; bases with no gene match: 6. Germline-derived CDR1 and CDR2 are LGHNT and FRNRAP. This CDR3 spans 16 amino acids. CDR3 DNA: TGTGCTAGTGGTCCGGACAGGGTTATCTCTGGAAACACCATATATTTT. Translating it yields CASGPDRVISGNTIYF. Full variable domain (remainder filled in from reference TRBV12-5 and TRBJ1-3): DARVTQTPRHKVTEMGQEVTMRCQPILGHNTVFWYRQTMMQGLELLAYFRNRAPLDDSGMPKDRFSAEMPDATLATLKIQPSEPRDSAVYFCASGPDRVISGNTIYFGEGSWLTVV.

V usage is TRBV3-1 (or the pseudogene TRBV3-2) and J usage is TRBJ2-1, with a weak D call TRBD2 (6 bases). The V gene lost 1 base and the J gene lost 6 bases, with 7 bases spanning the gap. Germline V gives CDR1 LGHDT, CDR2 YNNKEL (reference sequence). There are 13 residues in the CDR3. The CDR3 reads CASSQAGVNEQFF. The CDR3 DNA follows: TGTGCCAGCAGCCAAGCGGGGGTCAATGAGCAGTTCTTC.

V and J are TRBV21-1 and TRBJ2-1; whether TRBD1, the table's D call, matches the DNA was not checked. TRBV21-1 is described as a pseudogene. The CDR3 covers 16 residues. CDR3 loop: CASSKGQRQGRQEQFF. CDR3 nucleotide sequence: TGTGCCAGCAGCAAAGGTCAGAGACAGGGGCGCCAGGAGCAGTTCTTC.

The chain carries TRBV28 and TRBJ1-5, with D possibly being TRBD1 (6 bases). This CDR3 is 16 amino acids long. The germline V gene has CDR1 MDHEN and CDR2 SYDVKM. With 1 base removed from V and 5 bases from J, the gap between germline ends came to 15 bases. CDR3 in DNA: TGTGCCAGCAGTTTATTCCTGGGGGCAAGGGATCAGCCCCAGCATTTT. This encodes CASSLFLGARDQPQHF.